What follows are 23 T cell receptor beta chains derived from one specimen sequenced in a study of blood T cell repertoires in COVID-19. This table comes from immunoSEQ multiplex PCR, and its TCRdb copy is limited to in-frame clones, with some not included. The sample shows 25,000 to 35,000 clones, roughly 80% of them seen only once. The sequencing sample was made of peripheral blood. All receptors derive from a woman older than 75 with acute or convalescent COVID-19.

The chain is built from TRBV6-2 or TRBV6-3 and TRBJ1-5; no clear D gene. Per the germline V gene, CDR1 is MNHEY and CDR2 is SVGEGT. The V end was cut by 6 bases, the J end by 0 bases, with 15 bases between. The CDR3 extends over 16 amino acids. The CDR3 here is CASSLTRTYSNQPQHF. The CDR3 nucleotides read TGTGCCAGCAGCCTCACCCGCACCTATAGCAATCAGCCCCAGCATTTT.

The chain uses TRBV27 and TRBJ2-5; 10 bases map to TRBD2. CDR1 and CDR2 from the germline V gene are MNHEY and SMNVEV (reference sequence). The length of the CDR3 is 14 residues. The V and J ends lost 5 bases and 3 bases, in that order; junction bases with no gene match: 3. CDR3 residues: CASSPGTSEETQYF. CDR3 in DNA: TGTGCCAGCAGTCCCGGGACTAGCGAAGAGACCCAGTACTTC.

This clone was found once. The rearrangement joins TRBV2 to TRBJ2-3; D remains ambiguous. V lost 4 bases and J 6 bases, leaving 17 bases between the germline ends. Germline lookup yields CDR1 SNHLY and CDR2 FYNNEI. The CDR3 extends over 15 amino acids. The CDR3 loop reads CASSASLSPGDTQYF. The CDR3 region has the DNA TGTGCCAGCAGTGCGAGTCTATCCCCCGGGGATACGCAGTATTTT.

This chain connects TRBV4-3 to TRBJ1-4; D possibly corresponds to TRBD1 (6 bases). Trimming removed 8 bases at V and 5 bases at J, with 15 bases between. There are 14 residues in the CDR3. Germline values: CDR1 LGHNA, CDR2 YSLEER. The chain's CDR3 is CASSGTPLNEKLFF. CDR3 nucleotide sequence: TGCGCCAGCTCCGGGACACCCTTGAATGAAAAACTGTTTTTT.

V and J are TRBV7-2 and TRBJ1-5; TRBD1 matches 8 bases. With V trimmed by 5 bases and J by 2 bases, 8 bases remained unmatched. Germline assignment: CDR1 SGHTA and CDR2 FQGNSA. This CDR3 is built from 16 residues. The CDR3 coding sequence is TGTGCCAGCAGCCTCGTCGAGACAGGGGGCAATCAGCCCCAGCATTTT. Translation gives CASSLVETGGNQPQHF.

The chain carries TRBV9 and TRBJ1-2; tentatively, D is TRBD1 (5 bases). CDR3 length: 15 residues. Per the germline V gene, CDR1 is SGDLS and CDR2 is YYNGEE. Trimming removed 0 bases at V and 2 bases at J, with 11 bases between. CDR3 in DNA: TGTGCCAGCAGCGTAGGGGGAGGGGCAAACTATGGCTACACCTTC. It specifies CASSVGGGANYGYTF.

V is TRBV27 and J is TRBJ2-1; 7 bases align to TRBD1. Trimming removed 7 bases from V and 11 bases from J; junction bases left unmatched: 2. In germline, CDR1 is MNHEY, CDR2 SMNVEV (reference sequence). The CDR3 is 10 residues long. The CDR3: CASKGAKQFF. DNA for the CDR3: TGTGCCAGCAAGGGGGCGAAGCAGTTCTTC.

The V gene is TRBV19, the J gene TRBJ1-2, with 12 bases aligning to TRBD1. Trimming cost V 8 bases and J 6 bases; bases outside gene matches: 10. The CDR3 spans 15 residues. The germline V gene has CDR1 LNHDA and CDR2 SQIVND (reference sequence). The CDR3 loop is CASLNRDRGHHGYTF. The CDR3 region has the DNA TGTGCCAGTTTGAACCGGGACAGGGGGCATCATGGCTACACCTTC.

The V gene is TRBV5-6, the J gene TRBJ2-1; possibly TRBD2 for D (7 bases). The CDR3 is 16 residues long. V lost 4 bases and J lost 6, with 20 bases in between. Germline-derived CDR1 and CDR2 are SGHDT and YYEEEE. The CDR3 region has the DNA TGTGCCAGCAGCCCCGTGGGAGGGACAAACTCCAATGAGCAGTTCTTC. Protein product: CASSPVGGTNSNEQFF.

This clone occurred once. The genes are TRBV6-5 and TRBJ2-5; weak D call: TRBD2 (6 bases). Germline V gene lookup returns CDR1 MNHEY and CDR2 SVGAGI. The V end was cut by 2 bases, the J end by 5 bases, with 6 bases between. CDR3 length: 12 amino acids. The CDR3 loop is CASSYRGETQYF. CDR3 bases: TGTGCCAGCAGTTACCGGGGGGAGACCCAGTACTTC.

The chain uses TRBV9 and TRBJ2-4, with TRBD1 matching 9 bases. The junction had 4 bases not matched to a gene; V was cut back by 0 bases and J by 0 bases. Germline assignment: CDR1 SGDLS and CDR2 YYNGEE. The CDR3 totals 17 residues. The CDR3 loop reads CASSVADRGLAKNIQYF. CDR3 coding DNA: TGTGCCAGCAGCGTAGCGGACAGGGGTCTAGCCAAAAACATTCAGTACTTC.

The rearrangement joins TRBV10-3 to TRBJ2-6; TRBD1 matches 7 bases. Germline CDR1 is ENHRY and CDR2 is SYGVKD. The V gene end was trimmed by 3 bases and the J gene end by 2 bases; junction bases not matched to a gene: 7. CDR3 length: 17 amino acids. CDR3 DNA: TGTGCCATCAGTGATCCCTCCGGGACAGCTGGGGCCAACGTCCTGACTTTC. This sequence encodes CAISDPSGTAGANVLTF.

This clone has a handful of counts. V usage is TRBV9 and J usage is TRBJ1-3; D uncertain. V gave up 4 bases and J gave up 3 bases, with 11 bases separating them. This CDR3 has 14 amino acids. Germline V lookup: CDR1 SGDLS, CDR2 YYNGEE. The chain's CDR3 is CASSLSGFGNTIYF. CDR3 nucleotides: TGTGCCAGCAGCCTAAGTGGTTTTGGAAACACCATATATTTT.

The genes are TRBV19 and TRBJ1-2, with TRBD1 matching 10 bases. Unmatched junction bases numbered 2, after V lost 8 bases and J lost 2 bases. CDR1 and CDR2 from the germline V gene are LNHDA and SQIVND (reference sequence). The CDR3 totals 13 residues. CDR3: CASGDRGNYGYTF. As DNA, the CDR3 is TGTGCCAGTGGGGACAGGGGAAACTATGGCTACACCTTC. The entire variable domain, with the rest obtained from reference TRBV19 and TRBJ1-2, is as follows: DGGITQSPKYLFRKEGQNVTLSCEQNLNHDAMYWYRQDPGQGLRLIYYSQIVNDFQKGDIAEGYSVSREKKESFPLTVTSAQKNPTAFYLCASGDRGNYGYTFGSGTRLTVV.

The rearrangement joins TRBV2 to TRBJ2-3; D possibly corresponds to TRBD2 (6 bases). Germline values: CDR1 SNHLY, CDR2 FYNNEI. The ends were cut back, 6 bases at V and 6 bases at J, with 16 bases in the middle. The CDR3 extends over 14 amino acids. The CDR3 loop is CASSAPPGEDTQYF. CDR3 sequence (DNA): TGTGCCAGCAGCGCTCCCCCGGGGGAGGATACGCAGTATTTT.

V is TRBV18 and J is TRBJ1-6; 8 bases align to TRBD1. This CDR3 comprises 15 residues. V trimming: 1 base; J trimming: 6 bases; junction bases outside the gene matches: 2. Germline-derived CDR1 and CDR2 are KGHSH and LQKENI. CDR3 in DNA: TGTGCCAGCTCACCACAAGGACAGGGTAATTCACCCCTCCACTTT. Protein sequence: CASSPQGQGNSPLHF.

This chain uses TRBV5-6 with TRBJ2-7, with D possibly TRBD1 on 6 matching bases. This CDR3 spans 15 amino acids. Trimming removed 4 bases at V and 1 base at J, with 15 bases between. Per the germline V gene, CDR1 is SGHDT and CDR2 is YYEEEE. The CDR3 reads CASSVTGTGSYEQYF. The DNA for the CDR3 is TGTGCCAGCAGCGTGACCGGCACAGGGTCCTACGAGCAGTACTTC.

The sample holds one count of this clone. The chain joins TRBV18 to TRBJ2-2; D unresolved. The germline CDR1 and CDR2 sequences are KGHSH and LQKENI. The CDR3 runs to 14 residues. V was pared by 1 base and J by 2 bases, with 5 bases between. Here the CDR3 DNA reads TGTGCCAGCTCACCACTAGTAAACACCGGGGAGCTGTTTTTT. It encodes CASSPLVNTGELFF.

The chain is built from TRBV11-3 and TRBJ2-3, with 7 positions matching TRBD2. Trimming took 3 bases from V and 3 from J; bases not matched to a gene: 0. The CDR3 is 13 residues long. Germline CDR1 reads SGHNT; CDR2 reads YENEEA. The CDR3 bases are TGTGCCAGCAGCTTGGGAGGGACAGATACGCAGTATTTT. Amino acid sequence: CASSLGGTDTQYF. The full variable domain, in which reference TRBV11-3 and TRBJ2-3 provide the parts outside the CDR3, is EAGVVQSPRYKIIEKKQPVAFWCNPISGHNTLYWYLQNLGQGPELLIRYENEEAVDDSQLPKDRFSAERLKGVDSTLKIQPAELGDSAVYLCASSLGGTDTQYFGPGTRLTVL.

CDR3 sequence (DNA): TGTGCCAGCAGTTTCGCCACTTTGGATGGCTACACCTTC. Translation: CASSFATLDGYTF. The V call is TRBV27, the J call TRBJ1-2, with D unresolved. Germline V lookup: CDR1 MNHEY, CDR2 SMNVEV (reference sequence). Deletions cut 3 bases from V and 6 bases from J, with 11 bases between. The CDR3 contains 13 residues.

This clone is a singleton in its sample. CDR3 coding DNA: TGTGCCAGCAGTGACCCTCGGGTCATGAACACTGAAGCTTTCTTT. The encoded protein is CASSDPRVMNTEAFF. This rearrangement joins TRBV6-1 to TRBJ1-1; D is uncertain. Per the germline V gene, CDR1 is MNHNS and CDR2 is SASEGT. V shed 3 bases and J shed 0 bases, with 11 bases lying between them. The CDR3 contains 15 residues.

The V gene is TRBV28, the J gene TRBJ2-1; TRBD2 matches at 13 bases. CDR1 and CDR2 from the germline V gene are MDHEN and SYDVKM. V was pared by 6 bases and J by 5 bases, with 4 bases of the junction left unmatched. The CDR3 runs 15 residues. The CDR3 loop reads CASRRTSGRDNEQFF. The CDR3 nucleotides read TGTGCCAGCAGACGCACTAGCGGGAGGGACAATGAGCAGTTCTTC.

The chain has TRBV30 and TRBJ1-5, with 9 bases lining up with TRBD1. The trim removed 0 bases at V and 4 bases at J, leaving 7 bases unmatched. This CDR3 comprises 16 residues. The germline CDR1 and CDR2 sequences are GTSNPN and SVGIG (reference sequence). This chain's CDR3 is CAWSVRGQGRNQPQHF. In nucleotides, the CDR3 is TGTGCCTGGAGTGTACGGGGACAGGGACGGAATCAGCCCCAGCATTTT.